The rows below give T cell receptor beta chains drawn from one sample of a study of cytomegalovirus exposure and HLA in healthy donors. TCRdb's table, derived via immunoSEQ multiplex PCR, lists solely in-frame clones and lacks some. The profile shows 150,000 or so clones, about 80% of them singletons. The material sequenced was PBMCs. Source of these receptors: a young man in good health and CMV-seropositive. The CDR3 runs from the conserved cysteine through the conserved F or W. A D gene is named only where the DNA matches it firmly. Clone size, where shown, is once, few, many, or a class for clones that have expanded.

D: -; J: TRBJ2-3; V: TRBV7-6; size: once; DNA: TGTGCCAGCAGCCCTCCGACGGGGGGCACAGATACGCAGTATTTT; CDR3: CASSPPTGGTDTQYF
D: -; J: TRBJ2-5; V: TRBV5-1; size: -; DNA: TGCGCCAGCAGCACAGACCAAGAGACCCAGTACTTC; CDR3: CASSTDQETQYF
D: TRBD1; J: TRBJ1-1; V: TRBV7-3; size: -; DNA: TGTGCCAGCAGCTCCACAGGGGGCCGTACTGAAGCTTTCTTT; CDR3: CASSSTGGRTEAFF
D: -; J: TRBJ1-1; V: TRBV11-2; size: -; DNA: TGTGCCAGCAGCCCGTCCGGGGTGAACACTGAAGCTTTCTTT; CDR3: CASSPSGVNTEAFF
D: -; J: TRBJ2-3; V: TRBV7-9; size: -; DNA: TGTGCCAGCAGCCCTTTGGGGGGAGGCACAGATACGCAGTATTTT; CDR3: CASSPLGGGTDTQYF
D: TRBD1; J: TRBJ2-1; V: TRBV9; size: -; DNA: TGTGCCAGCAGCTTCGGACAGGTTAGCTCCTACAATGAGCAGTTCTTC; CDR3: CASSFGQVSSYNEQFF
D: -; J: TRBJ2-5; V: TRBV4-2; size: -; DNA: TGTGCCAGCAGCCGAGAAGACAGGATTCAAGAGACCCAGTACTTC; CDR3: CASSREDRIQETQYF
D: TRBD2; J: TRBJ2-7; V: TRBV11-2; size: -; DNA: TGTGCCAGCAGCCTCCTAGGCTGGCGGGAGGCCCACGAGCAGTACTTC; CDR3: CASSLLGWREAHEQYF
D: -; J: TRBJ1-2; V: TRBV7-9; size: -; DNA: TGTGCCAGCAGCCACAGTAGAGGGTATGGCTACACCTTC; CDR3: CASSHSRGYGYTF
D: -; J: TRBJ1-1; V: TRBV19; size: -; DNA: TGTGCCAGTAGTTTTGGGTTCCCAGGTGGCACTGAAGCTTTCTTT; CDR3: CASSFGFPGGTEAFF
D: -; J: TRBJ1-6; V: TRBV30; size: -; DNA: TGTGCCTGGAGTGCCGACAGGAGCTCCTATAATTCACCCCTCCACTTT; CDR3: CAWSADRSSYNSPLHF
D: TRBD1; J: TRBJ2-3; V: TRBV7-9; size: -; DNA: TGTGCCAGCAGTAGCCGGGACAGGGGGCACACAGATACGCAGTATTTT; CDR3: CASSSRDRGHTDTQYF
D: -; J: TRBJ2-7; V: TRBV28; size: -; DNA: TGTGCCAGCAGGAAACAGGGCAGCCCCTTTCGGGAGCAGTACTTC; CDR3: CASRKQGSPFREQYF
D: TRBD2; J: TRBJ2-1; V: TRBV7-3; size: -; DNA: TGTGCCAGCAGCTTAACGGCAGCGGGAGTGACCAATGAGCAGTTCTTC; CDR3: CASSLTAAGVTNEQFF
D: TRBD1; J: TRBJ2-7; V: TRBV25-1; size: -; DNA: TGTGCCAGCAGCGGGACAGGGGACCACGAGCAGTACTTC; CDR3: CASSGTGDHEQYF
D: TRBD2; J: TRBJ2-2; V: TRBV10-3; size: -; DNA: TGTGCCATCAGTGAGGAGGCGGGAGGGCCGGGGACCGGGGAGCTGTTTTTT; CDR3: CAISEEAGGPGTGELFF
D: -; J: TRBJ1-1; V: TRBV6-5; size: -; DNA: TGTGCCAGCAGACTTCGGTTCAGGGTGTCGACTGAAGCTTTCTTT; CDR3: CASRLRFRVSTEAFF
D: -; J: TRBJ1-1; V: TRBV2; size: -; DNA: TGTGCCAGCAGTACCGACAGGAATGAAGCTTTCTTT; CDR3: CASSTDRNEAFF
D: TRBD1; J: TRBJ2-7; V: TRBV28; size: -; DNA: TGTGCCAGCAGGAGGACAGGGGATGGGTACGAGCAGTACTTC; CDR3: CASRRTGDGYEQYF
D: TRBD1; J: TRBJ2-6; V: TRBV7-3; size: once; DNA: TGTGCCAGCAGCCTTCGCGGACAGGGTCGCTGGGCCAACGTCCTGACTTTC; CDR3: CASSLRGQGRWANVLTF
D: -; J: TRBJ1-5; V: TRBV6-6; size: once; DNA: TGTGCCAGCAGTAACCCAGGGGACCGTCAGCCCCAGCATTTT; CDR3: CASSNPGDRQPQHF
D: TRBD2; J: TRBJ2-1; V: TRBV13; size: -; DNA: TGTGCCAGCAGCTTAGGGGGACTAGTAGCTGCCCATGAGCAGTTCTTC; CDR3: CASSLGGLVAAHEQFF
D: TRBD1; J: TRBJ1-3; V: TRBV28; size: -; DNA: TGTGCCAGCAGGACAACAGGGGCTGGAAACACCATATATTTT; CDR3: CASRTTGAGNTIYF
D: TRBD2; J: TRBJ2-7; V: TRBV19; size: few; DNA: TGTGCCAGTAGTTTGGAACTAGCGGGCCTCTACGAGCAGTACTTC; CDR3: CASSLELAGLYEQYF
D: -; J: TRBJ2-1; V: TRBV7-2; size: -; DNA: TGTGCCAGCAGCTTAGTGACGGGGTTGTCCTACAATGAGCAGTTCTTC; CDR3: CASSLVTGLSYNEQFF
D: -; J: TRBJ1-2; V: TRBV28; size: -; DNA: TGTGCCAGCAGTTCGCCTACCTCCGGACAGCGATATGGCTACACCTTC; CDR3: CASSSPTSGQRYGYTF
D: TRBD1; J: TRBJ2-7; V: TRBV10-3; size: few; DNA: TGTGCCATCAGTGGGCTGGGACAGAAGCCGTCCTTC; CDR3: CAISGLGQKPSF
D: TRBD1; J: TRBJ2-7; V: TRBV27; size: -; DNA: TGTGCCAGCAGTGTTCGACAGGGGTTGCGCTACGAGCAGTACTTC; CDR3: CASSVRQGLRYEQYF
D: TRBD1; J: TRBJ1-1; V: TRBV4-1; size: -; DNA: TGCGCCAGCAGCCATCGACAGGGGTGGGGGAACACTGAAGCTTTCTTT; CDR3: CASSHRQGWGNTEAFF
D: -; J: TRBJ1-1; V: TRBV7-9; size: -; DNA: TGTGCCAGCAGCTTAGTTGTCAGGGGAACTGAAGCTTTCTTT; CDR3: CASSLVVRGTEAFF
D: TRBD2; J: TRBJ2-2; V: TRBV2; size: few; DNA: TGTGCCAGCACCGGACTAGCGGGCACCCGGGAGCTGTTTTTT; CDR3: CASTGLAGTRELFF
D: -; J: TRBJ2-5; V: TRBV5-4; size: -; DNA: TGTGCCAGTACGGACAGAAGGGAGACCCAGTACTTC; CDR3: CASTDRRETQYF
D: TRBD2; J: TRBJ2-1; V: TRBV9; size: few; DNA: TGTGCCAGCAGCGTAGGGCCCGTGAGTAGCGGGAAGGGCAATGAGCAGTTCTTC; CDR3: CASSVGPVSSGKGNEQFF
D: TRBD2; J: TRBJ2-1; V: TRBV13; size: -; DNA: TGTGCCAGCAGCCCTGGGACTAGCGGGAGAGGTGAGCAGTTCTTC; CDR3: CASSPGTSGRGEQFF
D: TRBD2; J: TRBJ2-5; V: TRBV5-4; size: -; DNA: TGTGCCAGCAGCTTGGAACTAGCGGCGCGAGAGACCCAGTACTTC; CDR3: CASSLELAARETQYF
D: TRBD2; J: TRBJ2-7; V: TRBV7-9; size: -; DNA: TGTTCCAGCAGCTTTCCTGGACTAGCGGGAGTCTACGAGCAGTACTTC; CDR3: CSSSFPGLAGVYEQYF
D: TRBD1; J: TRBJ2-1; V: TRBV28; size: -; DNA: TGTGCCAGCCGGGGACAGGGGTACAATGAGCAGTTCTTC; CDR3: CASRGQGYNEQFF
D: TRBD2; J: TRBJ2-1; V: TRBV9; size: -; DNA: TGTGCCAGCAGCGAGCGGGAGAGCTCCTACAATGAGCAGTTCTTC; CDR3: CASSERESSYNEQFF
D: -; J: TRBJ2-7; V: TRBV5-1; size: -; DNA: TGCGCCAGCAGCTTGGCGACAGAGACTTACGAGCAGTACTTC; CDR3: CASSLATETYEQYF
D: -; J: TRBJ1-3; V: TRBV4-2; size: -; DNA: TGTGCCAGCAGCCAAGGAAGGGAGGACACCATATATTTT; CDR3: CASSQGREDTIYF
D: TRBD1; J: TRBJ1-5; V: TRBV4-1; size: -; DNA: TGCGCCAGCAGCCAAGACACAGGGGGCCTCAGGCAGCCCCAGCATTTT; CDR3: CASSQDTGGLRQPQHF
D: -; J: TRBJ2-7; V: TRBV30; size: -; DNA: TGTGCCTGGAGTAATGTCCCCCCCTACTACGAGCAGTACTTC; CDR3: CAWSNVPPYYEQYF
D: -; J: TRBJ2-4; V: TRBV7-9; size: few; DNA: TGTGCCAGCAGCTCTGGAGCGGTAGTCCCGAACATTCAGTACTTC; CDR3: CASSSGAVVPNIQYF
D: TRBD1; J: TRBJ2-7; V: TRBV6-6; size: -; DNA: TGTGCCAGCAGTTACGGGACAGACTACGAGCAGTACTTC; CDR3: CASSYGTDYEQYF
D: -; J: TRBJ2-5; V: TRBV27; size: -; DNA: TGTGCCAGCAGTTTATTAAGACAGCCCCAAGAGACCCAGTACTTC; CDR3: CASSLLRQPQETQYF